A selection of T cell receptor beta chains follows, all from one sample in a study of CD8+ T cells in alopecia areata. Data came from immunoSEQ multiplex PCR; TCRdb stores just in-frame clones and leaves some out. The sample includes over 150,000 clones, around three fifths of them seen just once. This sample comprised CD4+ T cells sorted from blood, obtained at week 24, from a patient treated with tofacitinib. Receptors originate from a human donor with alopecia areata. Each CDR3 is given with its conserved first and last residue. The D gene is left open where the match is weak. Clone size appears in some rows only: once, few, many, or a class for an expanded clone.

abundance: few; v_gene: TRBV5-5; j_gene: TRBJ1-2; d_gene: .; CDR3nt: TGTGCCAGCAGCTTGTCTCGTACGGGCCCAGACTATGGCTACACCTTC; CDR3aa: CASSLSRTGPDYGYTF
abundance: once; v_gene: TRBV4-1; j_gene: TRBJ1-2; d_gene: TRBD1; CDR3nt: TGCGCCAGCAGCCCCGGGACAGGGAGCGGCTACACCTTC; CDR3aa: CASSPGTGSGYTF
abundance: .; v_gene: TRBV6-1; j_gene: TRBJ1-6; d_gene: .; CDR3nt: TGTGCCAGCAGTTACGATACGGGGATCCACTTT; CDR3aa: CASSYDTGIHF
abundance: .; v_gene: TRBV29-1; j_gene: TRBJ2-5; d_gene: TRBD2; CDR3nt: TGCAGCGTTGCCCCGGGGGGGCTGGCAGAGACCCAGTACTTC; CDR3aa: CSVAPGGLAETQYF
abundance: .; v_gene: TRBV7-2; j_gene: TRBJ2-7; d_gene: TRBD1; CDR3nt: TGTGCCAGCAGCTTAGCGCTCCCGGGACAGGGGTACGAGCAGTACTTC; CDR3aa: CASSLALPGQGYEQYF
abundance: .; v_gene: TRBV4-2; j_gene: TRBJ2-7; d_gene: TRBD2; CDR3nt: TGTGCCAGCAGCCAAGATAGGGCGGGGGGATACTACGAGCAGTACTTC; CDR3aa: CASSQDRAGGYYEQYF
abundance: .; v_gene: TRBV27; j_gene: TRBJ2-1; d_gene: .; CDR3nt: TGTGCCAGCAGTTTAATCGACACCCGGGGGGAGCAGTTCTTC; CDR3aa: CASSLIDTRGEQFF
abundance: .; v_gene: TRBV10-3; j_gene: TRBJ1-3; d_gene: .; CDR3nt: TGTGCCATCAGTGAATCCCTCTCTGGAAACACCATATATTTT; CDR3aa: CAISESLSGNTIYF
abundance: .; v_gene: TRBV30; j_gene: TRBJ2-5; d_gene: .; CDR3nt: TGTGCCTGGAGTGTTGGTGTCCCGCAAGAGACCCAGTACTTC; CDR3aa: CAWSVGVPQETQYF
abundance: .; v_gene: TRBV30; j_gene: TRBJ2-1; d_gene: TRBD2; CDR3nt: TGTGCCTGGACTTCTCTAGCGGGGTTCTACAATGAGCAGTTCTTC; CDR3aa: CAWTSLAGFYNEQFF
abundance: .; v_gene: TRBV4-1; j_gene: TRBJ2-7; d_gene: .; CDR3nt: TGCGCCAGCAGCCGAGTGGCGGGGTCCTACGAGCAGTACTTC; CDR3aa: CASSRVAGSYEQYF
abundance: .; v_gene: TRBV5-1; j_gene: TRBJ1-1; d_gene: .; CDR3nt: TGCGCCAGCAGCTTGGAGCTTTCGAACACTGAAGCTTTCTTT; CDR3aa: CASSLELSNTEAFF
abundance: .; v_gene: TRBV29-1; j_gene: TRBJ1-2; d_gene: .; CDR3nt: TGCAGCGTTGAAGAGGAGGGGCGCTTGCGCTACACCTTC; CDR3aa: CSVEEEGRLRYTF